This TCR beta chain was obtained from a study of CD8+ T cells in alopecia areata. V was shortened by 4 bases and J by 4 bases, with 7 bases between the two germline ends. Germline V gene data show CDR1 as SQVTM and CDR2 as ANQGSEA. The CDR3 totals 11 residues. The sequencing template was cDNA reverse transcribed from extracted RNA. Data came from immunoSEQ multiplex PCR; TCRdb stores just in-frame clones and leaves some out. Of over 150,000 clones in the sample, 56% were seen once. The receptor was isolated from a human donor in good health. This chain connects TRBV29-1 to TRBJ1-2, with D unclear. Specimen: CD8+ T cells sorted from blood. The CDR3 here is CSVAEGYGYTF. The CDR3 coding sequence is TGCAGCGTTGCGGAGGGCTATGGCTACACCTTC. Full variable domain (outside the CDR3, taken from reference TRBV29-1 and TRBJ1-2): SAVISQKPSRDICQRGTSLTIQCQVDSQVTMMFWYRQQPGQSLTLIATANQGSEATYESGFVIDKFPISRPNLTFSTLTVSNMSPEDSSIYLCSVAEGYGYTFGSGTRLTVV.